This entry lists 11 T cell receptor beta chains sequenced from one sample in a study of shared clonotypes between healthy human individuals. The table came from immunoSEQ multiplex PCR; TCRdb's copy has only in-frame clones and leaves some out. The sample carries roughly 1,600,000 clones, about 98.5% recorded once. Sequencing used naive CD4+ T cells sorted from blood. Subset: CD45RA+ positively selected. These receptors all come from a man aged 25-45 years in good health.

This clone has a single count. The rearrangement joins TRBV27 to TRBJ1-1; 7 bases align to TRBD1. The germline gives CDR1 MNHEY, CDR2 SMNVEV (reference sequence). V trimming: 4 bases; J trimming: 6 bases; junction bases outside the gene matches: 11. The CDR3 spans 15 residues. The CDR3: CASSSWGQGGSEAFF. The DNA for the CDR3 is TGTGCCAGCAGTTCATGGGGCCAGGGGGGGTCTGAAGCTTTCTTT.

The V call is TRBV28, the J call TRBJ2-1, with 10 nucleotides matching TRBD2. Germline lookup yields CDR1 MDHEN and CDR2 SYDVKM. The CDR3 loop spans 18 amino acids. V lost 4 bases, J lost 12 bases, and 21 bases stayed unmatched. CDR3 loop: CASSSDAISGRALRGQFF. The CDR3 DNA is TGTGCCAGCAGTTCAGACGCGATCAGCGGGAGGGCCCTCAGGGGGCAGTTCTTC. Complete variable domain (other parts from reference TRBV28 and TRBJ2-1): DVKVTQSSRYLVKRTGEKVFLECVQDMDHENMFWYRQDPGLGLRLIYFSYDVKMKEKGDIPEGYSVSREKKERFSLILESASTNQTSMYLCASSSDAISGRALRGQFFGPGTRLTVL.

This rearrangement joins TRBV5-5 to TRBJ2-7; D remains ambiguous. The germline gives CDR1 SGHKS, CDR2 YYEKEE (reference sequence). V dropped 2 bases and J dropped 7 bases, with 10 bases sitting between them. This CDR3 comprises 12 residues. CDR3 loop: CASSFPGQEQYF. The CDR3 nucleotides are TGTGCCAGCAGCTTCCCTGGGCAGGAGCAGTACTTC.

This clone was detected only once. This rearrangement joins TRBV4-3 to TRBJ2-1; 9 bases match TRBD1. From germline, CDR1 is LGHNA and CDR2 YSLEER. V was clipped by 4 bases and J by 12 bases; unmatched bases: 13. The CDR3 has 15 residues. The CDR3 sequence: CASSLAPGDRDMQFF. DNA of the CDR3: TGCGCCAGCAGCCTCGCCCCCGGGGACAGGGATATGCAGTTCTTC.

This clone has only one observation. This chain joins TRBV29-1 and TRBJ2-2; 9 bases are shared with TRBD1. V gave up 0 bases and J gave up 0 bases; unmatched junction bases: 5. Germline CDR1 and CDR2: SQVTM and ANQGSEA. CDR3 length equals 17 residues. The CDR3 sequence is CSVEETGTGTNTGELFF. In nucleotides, the CDR3 is TGCAGCGTTGAAGAGACTGGGACAGGGACGAACACCGGGGAGCTGTTTTTT.

The V and J genes are TRBV19 and TRBJ1-5, with a weak D call TRBD1 (6 bases). The CDR3 sequence is 16 residues long. V was cut by 8 bases and J by 0 bases, with 17 bases left in between. Germline CDR1 is LNHDA and CDR2 is SQIVND (reference sequence). The CDR3: CASCPPGHPSNQPQHF. DNA for the CDR3: TGTGCCAGTTGCCCCCCGGGACACCCTAGCAATCAGCCCCAGCATTTT.

The rearrangement uses TRBV11-2 and TRBJ2-3, with TRBD1 as a possible D gene (7 bases). Between the trimmed V and J ends, which lost 4 bases and 1 base, there was a span of 15 bases. Germline V lookup: CDR1 SGHAT, CDR2 FQNNGV. This CDR3 contains 16 residues. CDR3 coding DNA: TGTGCCAGCAGCTGGCAGGGGGGAGCGCGCACAGATACGCAGTATTTT. Protein sequence: CASSWQGGARTDTQYF.

The table lists this clone with a count of one. V usage is TRBV5-1 and J usage is TRBJ1-1, with 8 bases identical to TRBD1. The CDR3 consists of 16 residues. J was trimmed by 0 bases and V by 4 bases; bases with no gene match: 8. Germline lookup yields CDR1 SGHRS and CDR2 YFSETQ. The CDR3 spells CASSPGTGTMNTEAFF. In nucleotides, the CDR3 is TGCGCCAGCAGCCCTGGGACAGGAACCATGAACACTGAAGCTTTCTTT.

This chain connects TRBV28 to TRBJ1-2, with 8 bases identical to TRBD1. Germline V gene data show CDR1 as MDHEN and CDR2 as SYDVKM. The CDR3 runs 14 residues. The V segment lost 6 bases and the J segment 4 bases; nucleotides outside the gene matches: 7. The CDR3 sequence is CASRPGDRTYGYTF. The CDR3 nucleotides are TGTGCCAGCAGACCCGGGGACAGGACCTATGGCTACACCTTC.

This clone was seen more than once but under ten times. This CDR3 is also generated by other DNA sequences in the sample. This chain connects TRBV18 to TRBJ2-2; 9 nucleotides align to TRBD1. The CDR3 is made up of 15 amino acids. Looked up from germline, CDR1 is KGHSH and CDR2 is LQKENI. V shed 4 bases and J 1 base; nucleotides not matched to a gene: 1. This CDR3 reads CASSLGQGNTGELFF. The CDR3 region has the DNA TGTGCCAGCTCACTGGGACAGGGGAACACCGGGGAGCTGTTTTTT.

V and J are TRBV5-1 and TRBJ2-1, with 10 bases lining up with TRBD2. Trimming at V came to 3 bases and at J to 0 bases, leaving 6 bases not matched to a gene. This CDR3 is 17 amino acids long. Germline values: CDR1 SGHRS, CDR2 YFSETQ. The CDR3 loop is CASSYFSSGSSYNEQFF. CDR3 coding DNA: TGCGCCAGCAGCTACTTCTCTAGCGGGAGCTCCTACAATGAGCAGTTCTTC.